This T cell receptor beta chain originates from a study of blood T cell repertoires in COVID-19. Study-wide background: Acute and convalescent COVID-19 samples came from the United States, Italy and Spain. Nucleic acid was either cDNA or gDNA, and it came from T cells, B-cell-depleted T cells, or PBMCs.

The CDR3 contains 15 residues. The germline V gene has CDR1 MNHEY and CDR2 SVGAGI. V gave up 8 bases and J gave up 2 bases, with 15 bases separating them. Original processing notes: Amplification of reference gene primers provided the estimated nucleated cell counts. The data were produced by immunoSEQ multiplex PCR, yet TCRdb's version contains in-frame clones alone and is incomplete. V and J calls and clone size follow that table, whereas D and trimming were derived from the DNA. In the table there are 95,000 to 110,000 clones, around 92% of which are singletons. The V call is TRBV6-5, the J call TRBJ1-4; D remains unclear. The sequence was obtained from a woman aged 55-69 years with acute or convalescent COVID-19. Sequencing was performed on peripheral blood. The CDR3 sequence: CASLSLSRTNEKLFF. The CDR3, as DNA: TGTGCCAGCCTCTCCCTTTCTCGGACTAATGAAAAACTGTTTTTT.